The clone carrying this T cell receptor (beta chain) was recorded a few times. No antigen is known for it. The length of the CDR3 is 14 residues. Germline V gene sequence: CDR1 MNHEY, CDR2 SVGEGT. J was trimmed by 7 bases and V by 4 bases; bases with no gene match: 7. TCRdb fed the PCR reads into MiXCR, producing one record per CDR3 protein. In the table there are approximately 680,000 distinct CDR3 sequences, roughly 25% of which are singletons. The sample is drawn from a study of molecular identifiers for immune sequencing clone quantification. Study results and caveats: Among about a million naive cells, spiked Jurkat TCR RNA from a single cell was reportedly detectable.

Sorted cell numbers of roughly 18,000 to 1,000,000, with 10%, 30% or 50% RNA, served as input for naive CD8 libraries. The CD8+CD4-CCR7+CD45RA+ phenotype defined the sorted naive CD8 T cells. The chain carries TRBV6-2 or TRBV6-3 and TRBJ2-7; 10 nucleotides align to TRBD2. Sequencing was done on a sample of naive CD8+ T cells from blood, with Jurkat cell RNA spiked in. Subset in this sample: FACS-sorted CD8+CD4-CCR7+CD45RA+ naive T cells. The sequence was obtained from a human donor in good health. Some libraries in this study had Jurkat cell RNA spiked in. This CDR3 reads CASSFLAGEGEQYF. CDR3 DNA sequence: TGTGCCAGCAGTTTTCTAGCGGGGGAAGGGGAGCAGTACTTC.